This T cell receptor beta chain is drawn from a study of T cell changes during pregnancy in multiple sclerosis. Germline values: CDR1 SGDLS, CDR2 YYNGEE. The CDR3 loop spans 13 amino acids. V was cut by 7 bases and J by 1 base, with 11 bases left in between. Measured with immunoSEQ multiplex PCR; TCRdb has only the in-frame clones, and not every one. The table includes 52,000 or so clones, nearly 95% detected once. This specimen consisted of CD4+ T cells from peripheral blood mononuclear cells, obtained in the second trimester of pregnancy. V usage is TRBV9 and J usage is TRBJ1-2; no firm D call. This sequence was found in a female donor with multiple sclerosis, enrolled in a pregnancy study. The CDR3 spells CASAGRDNYGYTF. The CDR3 DNA is TGTGCCAGCGCGGGAAGGGATAACTATGGCTACACCTTC.